The next 9 T cell receptor beta chains were all read from a single sample in a study of immune cell composition in non-small cell lung cancer. Assay used: immunoSEQ multiplex PCR; TCRdb lists only in-frame clones, some missing. The sample holds about 3,100 clones, 82% seen once. The sample was lung tumor tissue. Receptors originate from a human donor with non-small cell lung cancer.

The chain carries TRBV4-1 and TRBJ1-1; 8 bases are shared with TRBD1. The CDR3 consists of 15 residues. Unmatched junction bases numbered 4, after V lost 0 bases and J lost 4 bases. Germline CDR1 MGHRA, CDR2 YSYEKL. The DNA for the CDR3 is TGCGCCAGCAGCCAAGACGGACAGGGTATCACTGAAGCTTTCTTT. Amino acid sequence: CASSQDGQGITEAFF.

A word on this clone: This sample also contains other DNA sequences that code for the same CDR3. The chain carries TRBV28 and TRBJ2-7; TRBD1 matches at 7 bases. Germline loops: CDR1 MDHEN, CDR2 SYDVKM. There are 16 residues in the CDR3. The ends lost 2 bases at V and 0 bases at J; junction bases unmatched: 7. The CDR3 loop is CASSLPGTVSSYEQYF. In DNA form, the CDR3 reads TGTGCCAGCAGTTTACCCGGGACAGTAAGCTCCTACGAGCAGTACTTC.

The chain uses TRBV30 and TRBJ1-5; tentatively, D is TRBD1 (6 bases). Deletions cut 3 bases from V and 4 bases from J, with 13 bases between. This CDR3 spans 14 amino acids. The germline V gene encodes CDR1 GTSNPN and CDR2 SVGIG (reference sequence). CDR3 protein: CAWSVRDKNQPQHF. The DNA of the CDR3 is TGTGCCTGGAGCGTCCGGGACAAAAATCAGCCCCAGCATTTT.

The CDR3 DNA is TGCAGCGTTGACAACGCGGGACAGGGGGCTACAGATACGCAGTATTTT. This codes for CSVDNAGQGATDTQYF. This chain joins TRBV29-1 and TRBJ2-3; 12 bases are a match to TRBD1. V was pared by 3 bases and J by 3 bases, with 7 bases of the junction left unmatched. This CDR3 has 16 residues. The germline gives CDR1 SQVTM, CDR2 ANQGSEA.

The V gene is TRBV5-8, the J gene TRBJ1-2; D perhaps matches TRBD1 (5 bases). Germline lookup yields CDR1 SGHTS and CDR2 YDEGEE. The CDR3 extends over 13 amino acids. The V end lost 2 bases, the J end lost 2 bases, and 7 bases lay between the germline ends. CDR3: CASSFGGNYGYTF. CDR3 DNA sequence: TGTGCCAGCAGCTTCGGGGGGAACTATGGCTACACCTTC.

The chain carries TRBV19 and TRBJ1-4, with D uncertain. V dropped 6 bases and J dropped 1 base, with 9 bases sitting between them. Per germline, CDR1 LNHDA and CDR2 SQIVND (reference sequence). This CDR3 is built from 14 residues. The CDR3 region has the DNA TGTGCCAGTAGACCGGGAATAACTAATGAAAAACTGTTTTTT. Protein: CASRPGITNEKLFF.

The chain has TRBV2 and TRBJ2-7, with D perhaps matching TRBD1 (5 bases). Per the germline V gene, CDR1 is SNHLY and CDR2 is FYNNEI. Trimming removed 7 bases from V and 5 bases from J, with 12 bases in between. CDR3 length equals 12 residues. CDR3 protein: CASTDSAHEQYF. In DNA form, the CDR3 reads TGTGCCAGCACCGACAGTGCCCACGAGCAGTACTTC.

The CDR3: CASSRTGGGYKNIQYF. CDR3 nucleotides: TGTGCCAGCAGCAGGACAGGGGGCGGGTACAAAAACATTCAGTACTTC. The chain employs TRBV7-2 and TRBJ2-4, with TRBD1 identical over 11 bases. Germline CDR1 reads SGHTA; CDR2 reads FQGNSA. V gave up 5 bases and J gave up 3 bases; unmatched junction bases: 6. This CDR3 is 16 amino acids long.

The genes are TRBV27 and TRBJ2-3; tentative D call: TRBD2 (5 bases). The CDR3 contains 14 residues. Germline CDR1 is MNHEY and CDR2 is SMNVEV (reference sequence). Trimming took off 10 bases at V and 3 bases at J, with 17 bases between the two ends. CDR3 sequence (DNA): TGTGCCACCCTTCCCCCGGGGTTTACAGATACGCAGTATTTT. Protein product: CATLPPGFTDTQYF.